This T cell receptor beta chain was sequenced for a study of blood T cell repertoires in COVID-19. Trimming took off 3 bases at V and 5 bases at J, with 12 bases between the two ends. The CDR3 is made up of 14 amino acids. The germline V gene encodes CDR1 SGDLS and CDR2 YYNGEE. Authors' methods: Nucleated cell counts were estimated from reference gene primer amplification. The method was immunoSEQ multiplex PCR; TCRdb's version includes in-frame clones alone and lacks a portion of them. V and J calls and clone size are those listed in that table; D and trimming were worked out from the DNA. The sample holds over 100,000 clones, over 80% seen once. Those enrolled, adults aged roughly 18 to 89 years, came from 25 or so US areas. Which cohort a participant joined came from the clinical history participants gave. Two negative PCRs, clearance, or symptom resolution were required of recovered Cohort 3 donors.

The sequenced sample was PBMCs or T cells enriched from blood (not recorded which). J is TRBJ2-1 and V is TRBV9, with D possibly matching TRBD2 (5 bases). The source is a woman aged 25 to 39 who had recovered from COVID-19. Here the CDR3 reads CASSGRAEHNEQFF. CDR3 nucleotide sequence: TGTGCCAGCAGCGGGCGAGCGGAACACAATGAGCAGTTCTTC.